This T cell receptor (beta chain) was sequenced in a study of blood T cell repertoires in COVID-19. Across the study: The study drew acute and convalescent COVID-19 samples from the United States, Italy and Spain. PBMCs, B-cell-depleted T cells, or T cells provided the cDNA or gDNA that made up the material.

Trimming removed 7 bases from V and 2 bases from J; junction bases left unmatched: 14. CDR1 MNHEY and CDR2 SMNVEV come from the germline V gene (reference sequence). This CDR3 has 18 residues. Per the original data handling: Researchers report that nucleated cell counts were estimated from reference gene primer amplification. TCRdb's copy holds only in-frame clones and misses some; the assay was immunoSEQ multiplex PCR. D and trimming come from the DNA, and the V and J calls and clone size come from that table. The sample holds 390,000 or so clones, around 91% seen once. What was sequenced was peripheral blood. This clonotype originated in a man between 18 and 29 years old with active or convalescent COVID-19. This chain uses TRBV27 with TRBJ2-3; 11 bases agree with TRBD2. The DNA for the CDR3 is TGTGCCAGCAATAGTCTAGCGGGGGGCACCGGGTACACAGATACGCAGTATTTT. Amino acid sequence: CASNSLAGGTGYTDTQYF.